The TCR beta chain described here comes from a study of PD-1 blockade in mismatch repair-deficient tumors. All patients were mismatch repair deficient, assessed by either PCR or immunohistochemistry. Germline-derived CDR1 and CDR2 are GTSNPN and SVGIG (reference sequence). The CDR3 consists of 13 residues. Trimming stripped 1 base from V and 7 bases from J, with 11 bases between. Assay: immunoSEQ multiplex PCR; the TCRdb copy retains only in-frame clones and omits some. The sample includes about 79,000 clones, about 82% seen only once; the top ten take around 5.1%. Study results and caveats: Rapid post-treatment expansion, then contraction, generally preceding radiologic response, marked tumor-resident clones.

Notes on this clone: Its antigen is still unknown.

The V call is TRBV30, the J call TRBJ2-4; D is unresolved. This receptor was identified in an adult with mismatch repair-deficient cancer. The source was peripheral blood, collected 44 weeks after starting pembrolizumab. The CDR3 nucleotides read TGTGCCTGGAGTGAAGGGAACCGGAACATTCAGTACTTC. This encodes CAWSEGNRNIQYF.